This T cell receptor beta chain emerged from a study of blood T cell repertoires in COVID-19. Study information: In each case, the material was cDNA or gDNA derived from T cells, B-cell-depleted T cells, or PBMCs.

CDR1 and CDR2 (germline): SGDLS, YYNGEE. The V gene end was trimmed by 5 bases and the J gene end by 2 bases; junction bases not matched to a gene: 6. CDR3 length equals 15 residues. Sequencing used immunoSEQ multiplex PCR; TCRdb keeps in-frame clones, though not all of them. The sample shows hundreds of thousands of clones, around 92% of them seen only once. Sequenced material: peripheral blood. The rearrangement joins TRBV9 to TRBJ2-2, with 7 bases matching TRBD1. The receptor's source is a man aged 40-49 years with acute or convalescent COVID-19. For the CDR3, the DNA is TGTGCCAGCAGTCTAGGGACAGCCAACACCGGGGAGCTGTTTTTT. Translated, it gives CASSLGTANTGELFF.